These 6 T cell receptor beta chains were all obtained from the same sample, sequenced in a study of brain T cells in children with intractable seizures. The time point here: blood from clinic visit 5 months post-surgery; TSC patient then seizure free. Method: immunoSEQ multiplex PCR; TCRdb's copy keeps in-frame clones and lacks some. The sample carries about 340,000 clones, over 90% recorded once. The sequenced sample was peripheral blood, obtained 5 to 6 months after surgery. These receptor sequences come from a boy under three years old with tuberous sclerosis and intractable seizures.

In this sample, this clone turned up once. The chain couples TRBV19 to TRBJ2-2; possibly TRBD1 for D (5 bases). In germline, CDR1 is LNHDA, CDR2 SQIVND (reference sequence). This CDR3 comprises 13 residues. The V gene lost 9 bases and the J gene lost 0 bases, with 8 bases spanning the gap. The DNA for the CDR3 is TGTGCCAGCGACAGAACGAACACCGGGGAGCTGTTTTTT. Its protein product is CASDRTNTGELFF. The variable domain in full, completed from reference TRBV19 and TRBJ2-2, reads DGGITQSPKYLFRKEGQNVTLSCEQNLNHDAMYWYRQDPGQGLRLIYYSQIVNDFQKGDIAEGYSVSREKKESFPLTVTSAQKNPTAFYLCASDRTNTGELFFGEGSRLTVL.

CDR3 loop: CAWSVNPLHLHSRANTEAFF. The CDR3 DNA reads as TGTGCCTGGAGCGTGAATCCACTCCACCTTCACTCCAGGGCGAACACTGAAGCTTTCTTT. This chain links TRBV30 with TRBJ1-1; D may be TRBD1 (5 bases). V was trimmed by 3 bases and J by 1 base, leaving 30 bases between them. Germline V gene lookup returns CDR1 GTSNPN and CDR2 SVGIG (reference sequence). The CDR3 runs to 20 residues.

V usage is TRBV7-3 and J usage is TRBJ2-2, with a weak D call TRBD1 (5 bases). Trimming pared 2 bases from V and 3 bases from J, leaving 7 bases between. The CDR3 covers 14 residues. CDR1 and CDR2 from the germline V gene are SGHTA and FQGTGA. CDR3 residues: CASSLGHYTGELFF. CDR3 bases: TGTGCCAGCAGCTTAGGACACTACACCGGGGAGCTGTTTTTT.

The genes are TRBV29-1 and TRBJ2-7; TRBD1 agrees at 9 bases. Germline V CDR1 and CDR2: SQVTM, ANQGSEA. Germline trimming cut 5 bases from V and 2 bases from J; bases unmatched to any gene: 7. This CDR3 is 14 amino acids long. The CDR3: CSVFPGQGTYEQYF. CDR3 nucleotide sequence: TGCAGCGTTTTTCCGGGACAGGGTACCTACGAGCAGTACTTC.

In regard to this clone: The junction departs from germline at one end; a sequencing error may be responsible. The chain combines TRBV7-7 with TRBJ2-5; no clear D gene. This CDR3 comprises 13 residues. Germline V gene data show CDR1 as SSHAT and CDR2 as FNYEAQ (reference sequence). Written as DNA, the CDR3 is TGTGCTAGCAGCTTAGAGTCGTGGGAGACCCAGTACTTC. It specifies CASSLESWETQYF.

The chain uses TRBV29-1 and TRBJ1-2; D ambiguous. Trimming took 5 bases from V and 4 from J, leaving 8 bases between them. Germline CDR1 reads SQVTM; CDR2 reads ANQGSEA. The CDR3 totals 11 residues. CDR3: CSVPASYGYTF. The CDR3 DNA sequence: TGCAGCGTTCCAGCCAGCTATGGCTACACCTTC.